The 22 T cell receptor beta chains below were found in one sample sequenced in a study of response to subunit inactivated influenza vaccine. In TCRdb, the RT-PCR reads were re-called with MiXCR into one record per CDR3 protein. The sample shows about 190,000 distinct CDR3 sequences, 13% to 15% of them seen only once. Source: CD8+ T cells sorted from PBMCs, taken approximately 5 days after vaccination. These receptors were obtained from a man aged 50 to 60 who received an inactivated influenza vaccine.

In this sample, this clonotype turned up a few times. This sequence joins TRBV28 and TRBJ2-3; a possible D gene is TRBD1 (8 bases). V was pared by 3 bases and J by 2 bases, with 27 bases between. The CDR3 is 20 residues long. Germline V CDR1 and CDR2: MDHEN, SYDVKM. For the CDR3, the DNA is TGTGCCAGCAGTTTGTTCTTAACCCTTACAGGGGGAGGGGACACAGATACGCAGTATTTT. This sequence encodes CASSLFLTLTGGGDTDTQYF.

This clonotype came up a few times. This chain joins TRBV19 and TRBJ2-7; D possibly corresponds to TRBD1 (5 bases). Per the germline V gene, CDR1 is LNHDA and CDR2 is SQIVND (reference sequence). This CDR3 is 13 amino acids long. V lost 5 bases, J lost 0 bases, and 8 bases lay in between. The CDR3 DNA follows: TGTGCCAGTAGTCCAGGGCCCTCCTACGAGCAGTACTTC. This codes for CASSPGPSYEQYF. The whole variable domain, remainder taken from reference TRBV19 and TRBJ2-7, is DGGITQSPKYLFRKEGQNVTLSCEQNLNHDAMYWYRQDPGQGLRLIYYSQIVNDFQKGDIAEGYSVSREKKESFPLTVTSAQKNPTAFYLCASSPGPSYEQYFGPGTRLTVT.

CDR3 in amino acids: CASSGGGASDTQYF. The CDR3 nucleotides read TGTGCCAGCAGTGGCGGGGGGGCCTCAGATACGCAGTATTTT. The V and J genes are TRBV7-9 and TRBJ2-3; 9 nucleotides agree with TRBD2. This CDR3 has 14 amino acids. V dropped 6 bases and J dropped 4; count of bases not matched to a gene: 5. CDR1 SEHNR and CDR2 FQNEAQ come from the germline V gene (reference sequence). The whole variable domain, filled in from reference TRBV7-9 and TRBJ2-3, reads DTGVSQNPRHKITKRGQNVTFRCDPISEHNRLYWYRQTLGQGPEFLTYFQNEAQLEKSRLLSDRFSAERPKGSFSTLEIQRTEQGDSAMYLCASSGGGASDTQYFGPGTRLTVL.

The rearrangement uses TRBV28 and TRBJ2-6; TRBD2 agrees at 9 bases. There are 18 residues in the CDR3. From germline, CDR1 is MDHEN and CDR2 SYDVKM. V trimming: 2 bases; J trimming: 1 base; junction bases outside the gene matches: 6. DNA for the CDR3: TGTGCCAGCAGTTTAGGGCTAGCGGGAACGTCTGGGGCCAACGTCCTGACTTTC. This sequence encodes CASSLGLAGTSGANVLTF.

This clonotype was recorded many times. This chain uses TRBV6-4 with TRBJ1-2, with D possibly being TRBD1 (6 bases). Germline values: CDR1 MRHNA, CDR2 SNTAGT. The CDR3 has 15 residues. Between the trimmed V and J ends, which lost 6 bases and 2 bases, there was a span of 16 bases. CDR3 nucleotides: TGTGCCAGCAGCCCTGACTTTGGGGGCAACTATGGCTACACCTTC. This gives the protein CASSPDFGGNYGYTF.

This clonotype has ten or more counts. The chain couples TRBV3-1 to TRBJ2-7; tentatively, D is TRBD1 (6 bases). V dropped 1 base and J dropped 10 bases, with 8 bases sitting between them. This CDR3 is built from 11 residues. Per the germline V gene, CDR1 is LGHDT and CDR2 is YNNKEL (reference sequence). In nucleotides, the CDR3 is TGTGCCAGCAGCCAAGGGGACAACCAGTACTTC. Translated: CASSQGDNQYF.

The genes are TRBV15 and TRBJ1-1, with D unclear. The CDR3 extends over 13 amino acids. Trimming left V 1 base short and J 7 bases short, with 10 bases between. From germline, CDR1 is LNHNV and CDR2 YYDKDF (reference sequence). Written as DNA, the CDR3 is TGTGCCACCAGCAGAGGGACGGGAATTGAAGCTTTCTTT. This encodes CATSRGTGIEAFF.

With respect to this clonotype: The CDR3 does not end in the conserved phenylalanine or tryptophan, so this is likely a read error. No DNA is shown, since the ends of the CDR3 on it are uncertain; the CDR3 is the one TCRdb lists. The chain uses TRBV5-8 and TRBJ2-1; whether TRBD1, the table's D call, matches the DNA was not checked. The CDR3 sequence runs 10 residues, both termini included. Germline V gives CDR1 SGHTS, CDR2 YDEGEE. The CDR3 protein is CASRAGLMFC.

Worth noting for this clonotype: A read error may produce the germline difference seen at one junction end. The CDR3 here is CASSLVWTGPGTAPYGQYF. In DNA form, the CDR3 reads TGCGCCAGCAGCTTGGTATGGACAGGCCCCGGGACGGCGCCCTACGGGCAGTACTTC. The chain joins TRBV5-1 to TRBJ2-7; 7 nucleotides line up with TRBD1. Germline lookup yields CDR1 SGHRS and CDR2 YFSETQ. The CDR3 runs 19 residues.

J is TRBJ2-5 and V is TRBV9, with D possibly matching TRBD2 (5 bases). V was pared by 3 bases and J by 7 bases, with 13 bases between. CDR3 length: 13 residues. Germline CDR1 reads SGDLS; CDR2 reads YYNGEE. DNA of the CDR3: TGTGCCAGCAGCGAGCGGACGAGTGGGACCCAGTACTTC. Protein product: CASSERTSGTQYF.

The table lists this clonotype with a count of one. The CDR3 sequence is CASSYGGGLNEQYF. In DNA, the CDR3 is TGTGCCAGCAGTTACGGCGGGGGACTCAACGAGCAGTACTTC. The gene calls are TRBV6-2 or TRBV6-3 and TRBJ2-7, with TRBD2 matching 7 bases. V lost 2 bases, J lost 5 bases, and 6 bases stayed unmatched. The CDR3 loop spans 14 amino acids. Germline CDR1 MNHEY, CDR2 SVGEGT.

This clonotype was detected a few times. The V and J genes are TRBV9 and TRBJ2-7; tentatively, D is TRBD2 (6 bases). CDR1 and CDR2 (germline): SGDLS, YYNGEE. The CDR3 spans 14 residues. Trimming shortened V by 0 bases and J by 3 bases, and 10 bases separated the two germline ends. The CDR3: CASSVGRDYYEQYF. The CDR3 nucleotides read TGTGCCAGCAGCGTAGGGCGGGATTACTACGAGCAGTACTTC.

The chain links TRBV6-2 or TRBV6-3 to TRBJ2-1; 13 bases fit TRBD2. V was pared by 7 bases and J by 10 bases, with 10 bases of the junction left unmatched. The CDR3 length is 15 residues. CDR1 and CDR2 (germline): MNHEY, SVGEGT. CDR3 in amino acids: CASTSGLAGSREQFF. DNA of the CDR3: TGTGCCAGCACTTCGGGACTAGCGGGGAGTCGGGAGCAGTTCTTC.

This chain connects TRBV29-1 to TRBJ2-1; D may correspond to TRBD1 or TRBD2 (5 bases each). This CDR3 contains 17 residues. Trimming removed 1 base from V and 1 base from J, with 17 bases in between. Germline CDR1 is SQVTM and CDR2 is ANQGSEA. CDR3 sequence: CSVEVGQGERSYNEQFF. The CDR3, as DNA: TGCAGCGTTGAAGTTGGACAAGGGGAGAGGTCCTACAATGAGCAGTTCTTC.

This sequence joins TRBV20-1 and TRBJ2-3; D could derive from TRBD1 or TRBD2 (5 bases each). The V end lost 6 bases, the J end lost 5 bases, and 18 bases lay between the germline ends. This CDR3 contains 14 residues. CDR1 and CDR2 from the germline V gene are DFQATT and SNEGSKA (reference sequence). The DNA of the CDR3 is TGCAGTGCACCCTTTTTGGGGACCGAAGATACGCAGTATTTT. This translates into CSAPFLGTEDTQYF.

This clonotype was observed a few times. This chain links TRBV14 with TRBJ1-2; 9 nucleotides match TRBD1. Germline V gene lookup returns CDR1 SGHDN and CDR2 FVKESK. V lost 3 bases, J lost 9 bases, and 2 bases stayed unmatched. There are 12 residues in the CDR3. The CDR3 coding sequence is TGTGCCAGCAGCCAGGGGACAGGGAGCTACACCTTC. Translated: CASSQGTGSYTF. The complete variable domain, with remaining parts taken from reference TRBV14 and TRBJ1-2, reads EAGVTQFPSHSVIEKGQTVTLRCDPISGHDNLYWYRRVMGKEIKFLLHFVKESKQDESGMPNNRFLAERTGGTYSTLKVQPAELEDSGVYFCASSQGTGSYTFGSGTRLTVV.

This clonotype was recorded a few times. The chain has TRBV24-1 and TRBJ2-2; TRBD1 agrees at 10 bases. The germline V gene encodes CDR1 KGHDR and CDR2 SFDVKD. V trimming: 3 bases; J trimming: 0 bases; junction bases outside the gene matches: 9. This CDR3 has 19 amino acids. The CDR3 region is CATSDLTGGRTPNTGELFF. The CDR3 DNA is TGTGCCACCAGTGATCTGACAGGGGGCAGGACTCCGAACACCGGGGAGCTGTTTTTT.

This clonotype was seen a handful of times. The chain uses TRBV28 and TRBJ2-3; 12 bases agree with TRBD2. Germline CDR1 MDHEN, CDR2 SYDVKM. J was trimmed by 4 bases and V by 7 bases; bases with no gene match: 12. The CDR3 totals 17 residues. CDR3 amino acids: CASKLWWTSGIADTQYF. In nucleotides, the CDR3 is TGTGCCAGCAAATTGTGGTGGACTAGCGGGATCGCAGATACGCAGTATTTT.

In its sample, this clonotype was seen many times. The chain has TRBV7-6 and TRBJ1-5; no firm D call. CDR3 length: 13 amino acids. V was pared by 1 base and J by 6 bases, with 7 bases between. The germline CDR1 and CDR2 sequences are SGHVS and FNYEAQ. DNA of the CDR3: TGTGCCAGCAGCTTAGGTTGGGCTCAGCCCCAGCATTTT. It is translated as CASSLGWAQPQHF.

This clonotype turned up a few times. The V call is TRBV6-2 or TRBV6-3, the J call TRBJ1-2; TRBD1 might be the D (6 bases). Germline lookup yields CDR1 MNHEY and CDR2 SVGEGT. V was trimmed by 0 bases and J by 5 bases, leaving 7 bases between them. The CDR3 covers 13 residues. The CDR3 here is CASSYSGTYGYTF. DNA of the CDR3: TGTGCCAGCAGTTACTCCGGGACATATGGCTACACCTTC.

The table lists this clonotype with a few counts. The chain couples TRBV10-2 to TRBJ1-6; D might be TRBD1 (5 bases). Looked up from germline, CDR1 is WSHSY and CDR2 is SAAADI. Trimming shortened V by 3 bases and J by 0 bases, and 15 bases separated the two germline ends. This CDR3 spans 18 amino acids. CDR3 bases: TGCGCCAGCAGTGACCAATTGGGGCTGAGCTCCTATAATTCACCCCTCCACTTT. Its protein is CASSDQLGLSSYNSPLHF.

In this sample, this clonotype turned up a few times. V is TRBV14 and J is TRBJ2-7, with a tentative D call TRBD2 (6 bases). The CDR3 totals 14 residues. Germline V gene lookup returns CDR1 SGHDN and CDR2 FVKESK. The V end was cut by 4 bases, the J end by 0 bases, with 10 bases between. CDR3 DNA: TGTGCCAGCAGCCTAACTAGCCCCTCCTACGAGCAGTACTTC. Protein: CASSLTSPSYEQYF.